The 15 T cell receptor beta chains in this list originate from one sample, sequenced in a study of CD8 T cells in Susac syndrome. RNA in amounts of roughly 0.45 to 1 ug was reverse transcribed with random hexamers. TCRdb ran MiXCR on the immunoSEQ multiplex PCR reads and lists one entry per CDR3 protein. The repertoire holds around 150,000 distinct CDR3 sequences, roughly 94% seen once, with roughly 0.17% in the top ten. Sequences were obtained from CD8+ T cells from PBMCs. The source of these receptors is a human donor with Susac syndrome.

The chain links TRBV4-1 to TRBJ2-1, with D perhaps matching TRBD2 (6 bases). Trimming shortened V by 4 bases and J by 0 bases, and 25 bases separated the two germline ends. CDR3 length equals 20 residues. Germline CDR1 reads MGHRA; CDR2 reads YSYEKL. The CDR3 DNA reads as TGCGCCAGCAGCCCCGGGGGACTGGGGTCCGGAGGAAGCTCCTACAATGAGCAGTTCTTC. It translates to CASSPGGLGSGGSSYNEQFF.

This chain links TRBV3-1 with TRBJ1-5; tentatively, D is TRBD1 (5 bases). The V and J ends lost 0 bases and 7 bases respectively, with 13 bases between them. The CDR3 is made up of 15 amino acids. Germline loops: CDR1 LGHDT, CDR2 YNNKEL (reference sequence). The CDR3 reads CASSQDVGGEQPQHF. The CDR3 region has the DNA TGTGCCAGCAGCCAAGATGTGGGAGGGGAGCAGCCCCAGCATTTT.

V is TRBV6-5 and J is TRBJ2-1, with D perhaps TRBD2 (5 bases). V was shortened by 0 bases and J by 2 bases, with 14 bases between the two germline ends. The CDR3 is 17 residues long. CDR1 is MNHEY, CDR2 SVGAGI, per germline. The CDR3: CASSYSLSEVAYNEQFF. The DNA of the CDR3 is TGTGCCAGCAGTTACTCGTTATCGGAGGTTGCCTACAATGAGCAGTTCTTC.

This clonotype showed up just a few times. This rearrangement joins TRBV13 to TRBJ2-1; no reliable D call. Trimming took off 4 bases at V and 6 bases at J, with 4 bases between the two ends. CDR3 size: 11 residues. The germline CDR1 and CDR2 sequences are PRHDT and FYEKMQ (reference sequence). In nucleotides, the CDR3 is TGTGCCAGCAGCTCCGCCAATGAGCAGTTCTTC. Translating gives CASSSANEQFF.

The chain employs TRBV6-2 or TRBV6-3 and TRBJ2-3; D remains unclear. Germline lookup yields CDR1 MNHEY and CDR2 SVGEGT. The CDR3 length is 12 residues. Trimming pared 6 bases from V and 4 bases from J, leaving 8 bases between. The CDR3 loop is CASSPLSDTQYF. The CDR3 DNA reads as TGTGCCAGCAGCCCCCTGTCAGATACGCAGTATTTT.

The J gene is TRBJ2-1, the V gene TRBV29-1, with 10 bases fitting TRBD1. CDR1 is SQVTM and CDR2 is ANQGSEA in the germline V gene. CDR3 length: 17 residues. Trimming removed 6 bases from V and 2 bases from J; junction bases left unmatched: 13. CDR3 bases: TGCAGCGTGATACCGGGACAGGGGCCAGCAACCTACAATGAGCAGTTCTTC. It yields the protein CSVIPGQGPATYNEQFF.

V gene TRBV9 combines with J gene TRBJ2-5, with TRBD1 matching 7 bases. Unmatched junction bases numbered 4, after V lost 4 bases and J lost 1 base. Germline CDR1 reads SGDLS; CDR2 reads YYNGEE. This CDR3 is built from 14 residues. DNA for the CDR3: TGTGCCAGCAGCAACCAGGGGGTCCAAGAGACCCAGTACTTC. As protein: CASSNQGVQETQYF.

The V gene is TRBV11-2, the J gene TRBJ2-1, with D tentatively TRBD1 or TRBD2 (6 bases each). Trimming stripped 8 bases from V and 9 bases from J, with 14 bases between. The CDR3 totals 12 residues. Germline lookup yields CDR1 SGHAT and CDR2 FQNNGV. This CDR3 is CASVRGDGEQFF. For the CDR3, the DNA is TGTGCCAGCGTTAGGGGGGATGGTGAGCAGTTCTTC.

The gene calls are TRBV7-9 and TRBJ2-1, with D possibly matching TRBD1 (5 bases). Germline assignment: CDR1 SEHNR and CDR2 FQNEAQ (reference sequence). Trimming took 3 bases from V and 10 from J, leaving 19 bases between them. The CDR3 has 15 amino acids. The chain's CDR3 is CASSLSKSVGQEQFF. The CDR3 DNA reads TGTGCCAGCAGCTTGTCTAAATCGGTCGGACAAGAGCAGTTCTTC.

DNA of the CDR3: TGCAGTGCATATCATGGACTACTTGAGCAGTTCTTC. It codes for CSAYHGLLEQFF. The chain joins TRBV20-1 to TRBJ2-1, with D perhaps matching TRBD2 (6 bases). CDR1 and CDR2 (germline): DFQATT, SNEGSKA (reference sequence). The CDR3 has 12 residues. Trimming left V 6 bases short and J 9 bases short, with 15 bases between.

The chain joins TRBV24-1 to TRBJ2-1, with D possibly matching TRBD2 (7 bases). The V gene lost 2 bases and the J gene lost 8 bases, with 18 bases spanning the gap. Looked up from germline, CDR1 is KGHDR and CDR2 is SFDVKD. This CDR3 contains 16 residues. CDR3 nucleotides: TGTGCCACCAGTGATTGGACATCGTCGGGGGGCTATGAGCAGTTCTTC. Its protein product is CATSDWTSSGGYEQFF.

The rearrangement links TRBV20-1 to TRBJ2-7; 7 nucleotides align to TRBD1. The junction had 3 bases not matched to a gene; V was cut back by 5 bases and J by 5 bases. The germline CDR1 and CDR2 sequences are DFQATT and SNEGSKA (reference sequence). The CDR3 spans 11 residues. The CDR3 here is CSAWTGHEQYF. The CDR3, as DNA: TGCAGTGCTTGGACAGGCCACGAGCAGTACTTC.

The CDR3 DNA is TGTGCCAGCTGGGACAGTCGAAACACTGAAGCTTTCTTT. Translating it yields CASWDSRNTEAFF. J is TRBJ1-1 and V is TRBV3-1; 7 nucleotides agree with TRBD1. Germline V gene data show CDR1 as LGHDT and CDR2 as YNNKEL (reference sequence). The V gene end was trimmed by 8 bases and the J gene end by 2 bases; junction bases not matched to a gene: 5. This CDR3 spans 13 amino acids.

This chain links TRBV20-1 with TRBJ2-7, with a weak D call TRBD2 (5 bases). The length of the CDR3 is 15 residues. Per the germline V gene, CDR1 is DFQATT and CDR2 is SNEGSKA (reference sequence). The V and J ends lost 0 bases and 6 bases respectively, with 18 bases between them. In DNA form, the CDR3 reads TGCAGTGCTAGAGACCGGAGCGGCAGTACCACCGAGCAGTACTTC. This translates into CSARDRSGSTTEQYF.

The genes are TRBV6-5 and TRBJ1-1; no firm D call. Germline lookup yields CDR1 MNHEY and CDR2 SVGAGI. The CDR3 totals 13 residues. V lost 0 bases, J lost 6 bases, and 8 bases lay in between. The CDR3 loop reads CASSYSAGSEAFF. The CDR3 DNA is TGTGCCAGCAGTTACTCCGCGGGTTCTGAAGCTTTCTTT.